One sample yielded the 14 T cell receptor beta chains listed below, sequenced in a study of T cell clusters in autoimmune cytopenias. TRB amplification used 250 ng of peripheral blood genomic DNA. Multiplex touch-down PCR amplified TRB using TRB-A and TRB-B pools in one tube. TCRdb re-called the multiplex PCR reads, yielding one record per CDR3 amino acid sequence without DNA. The table gives 5,500 to 6,000 distinct CDR3 sequences; the top ten clones make up just under 3% of it. In addition, the sample was reused for a study of T cell repertoires in aging, cancer and after chemotherapy.

The sequenced sample consisted of peripheral blood. These receptors were taken from a human donor in good health.

This clonotype is deemed medium-sized by its frequency. V gene TRBV12-3 or TRBV12-4 combines with J gene TRBJ2-3; the D gene TCRdb calls, TRBD2, cannot be checked with no DNA. This CDR3 spans 16 amino acids. The CDR3 region is CASSSRTSESTDTQYF.

This clonotype shows up as medium-sized by frequency. The genes are TRBV5-4 and TRBJ1-2; TCRdb's D call, TRBD1, is unchecked because there is no DNA. The CDR3 has 14 amino acids. CDR1 SGHNT and CDR2 YYREEE come from the germline V gene (reference sequence). The CDR3 here is CASSQRTVNYGYTF. The full variable domain, its missing parts supplied by reference TRBV5-4 and TRBJ1-2, is ETGVTQSPTHLIKTRGQQVTLRCSSQSGHNTVSWYQQALGQGPQFIFQYYREEENGRGNFPPRFSGLQFPNYSSELNVNALELDDSALYLCASSQRTVNYGYTFGSGTRLTVV.

V and J are TRBV20-1 and TRBJ2-1; TCRdb's D call, TRBD2, is unchecked because there is no DNA. CDR3 length: 16 residues. Germline lookup yields CDR1 DFQATT and CDR2 SNEGSKA (reference sequence). CDR3 sequence: CSARAIAGGLRREQFF.

Its frequency marks this clonotype as medium-sized. This sequence joins TRBV6-5 and TRBJ2-7; TCRdb's D call, TRBD2, is unchecked because there is no DNA. The CDR3 is 14 amino acids. From germline, CDR1 is MNHEY and CDR2 SVGAGI. The CDR3 protein is CASRMLAGANEQYF.

Frequency places this clonotype as medium-sized. This chain connects TRBV18 to TRBJ2-2; TCRdb's D call, TRBD1, is unchecked because there is no DNA. The CDR3 spans 15 residues. CDR1 and CDR2 (germline): KGHSH, LQKENI. CDR3 in amino acids: CASSPLQGTTGELFF. The whole variable domain, remainder taken from reference TRBV18 and TRBJ2-2, is NAGVMQNPRHLVRRRGQEARLRCSPMKGHSHVYWYRQLPEEGLKFMVYLQKENIIDESGMPKERFSAEFPKEGPSILRIQQVVRGDSAAYFCASSPLQGTTGELFFGEGSRLTVL.

Its frequency marks this clonotype as medium-sized (0.01 to 0.1%). The rearrangement joins TRBV5-5 to TRBJ1-2. Looked up from germline, CDR1 is SGHKS and CDR2 is YYEKEE (reference sequence). The CDR3 has 15 amino acids. This chain's CDR3 is CASSLEAGTNYGYTF.

By frequency, this clonotype is medium-sized (0.01 to 0.1%). CDR3 amino acids: CASSPALSTDTQYF. The chain combines TRBV12-3 or TRBV12-4 with TRBJ2-3; no DNA is available, so the TRBD1 call from TCRdb remains unchecked. The CDR3 totals 14 residues.

Frequency places this clonotype as medium-sized. The chain carries TRBV6-5 and TRBJ2-1; TCRdb selects TRBD2, and the lack of DNA leaves this call unchecked. In germline, CDR1 is MNHEY, CDR2 SVGAGI. This CDR3 spans 14 amino acids. CDR3 amino acids: CASSPGTSGGEQFF.

This clonotype counts as medium-sized (0.01 to 0.1%) by frequency. The chain couples TRBV12-3 or TRBV12-4 to TRBJ2-6. The CDR3 contains 15 residues. Here the CDR3 reads CASSLASSGANVLTF.

J is TRBJ1-3 and V is TRBV4-2; TCRdb designates TRBD1, a call that cannot be tested without DNA. Per germline, CDR1 LGHNA and CDR2 YNFKEQ. The CDR3 contains 17 residues. CDR3 region: CASSQVGTGGGGNTIYF.

Judged by frequency, this clonotype is medium-sized. The chain carries TRBV10-3 and TRBJ1-2; absent DNA, TCRdb's TRBD1 call cannot be checked. Germline CDR1 and CDR2: ENHRY and SYGVKD. The CDR3 runs to 16 residues. The CDR3 is CAISHRDRGRDYGYTF.

The chain combines TRBV12-3 or TRBV12-4 with TRBJ1-6. CDR3 length equals 12 residues. The CDR3 protein is CASRQFNSPLHF.

This clonotype is classed as medium-sized by frequency. The genes are TRBV29-1 and TRBJ1-1. Germline V gives CDR1 SQVTM, CDR2 ANQGSEA. The CDR3 is 11 amino acids. CDR3 sequence: CSVEAVRGAFF.

This rearrangement joins TRBV5-1 to TRBJ1-4; TCRdb gives TRBD1 as the D gene, but with no DNA this cannot be confirmed. The CDR3 loop spans 18 amino acids. In germline, CDR1 is SGHRS, CDR2 YFSETQ. The CDR3 loop reads CASSPTGQGGISNKKLFF.